A selection of T cell receptor beta chains follows, all from one sample in a study of blood T cell repertoires in COVID-19. Only in-frame clones appear in the TCRdb table, and some are missing; sequencing was by immunoSEQ multiplex PCR. Of around 130,000 clones listed, 84% are singletons. Sequenced sample: peripheral blood. These receptors came from a woman in her twenties or thirties who had recovered from COVID-19. CDR3s include the opening cysteine and the closing phenylalanine or tryptophan.

j_call | v_call | cdr3_aa
TRBJ2-1 | TRBV6-4 | CASQTRTGPRGGEQFF
TRBJ2-2 | TRBV9 | CASSANVNTGELFF
TRBJ1-5 | TRBV23-1 | CASSQGVVRQPQHF
TRBJ1-2 | TRBV6-1 | CASSEVGVAGYTF
TRBJ2-7 | TRBV6-5 | CASSPVEGSYEQYF
TRBJ2-7 | TRBV6-6 | CASSYSTGGYEQYF
TRBJ2-3 | TRBV29-1 | CSYTISRDTQYF
TRBJ1-2 | TRBV2 | CASQGQGVGSYTF
TRBJ2-3 | TRBV14 | CASSQGTPRRGARTDTQYF
TRBJ1-1 | TRBV6-4 | CASRRDSNTEAFF
TRBJ2-2 | TRBV30 | CAWRTTGANTGELFF
TRBJ1-2 | TRBV18 | CASSGERGSYGYTF
TRBJ2-2 | TRBV6-2/TRBV6-3 | CASSLQGTGELFF
TRBJ1-1 | TRBV7-3 | CASSLSPDWNTEAFF
TRBJ2-7 | TRBV5-5 | CASSLAGRGSYEQYF
TRBJ1-2 | TRBV14 | CASSQAPAGGHGYTF
TRBJ2-2 | TRBV29-1 | CSVEDRTRRTGELFF
TRBJ2-1 | TRBV18 | CASSPRASFDNEQFF
TRBJ2-1 | TRBV11-3 | CASSPDSTPYNEQFF
TRBJ2-1 | TRBV6-5 | CASILRDGGSGEQFF
TRBJ1-5 | TRBV7-9 | CASSSDRGSNQPQHF
TRBJ2-3 | TRBV19 | CASSILARDTQYF
TRBJ1-4 | TRBV2 | CASSEMAAGANEKLFF
TRBJ2-5 | TRBV5-8 | CASSPSLLRSETQYF
TRBJ1-2 | TRBV19 | CASSMIAEQEIYGYTF
TRBJ2-3 | TRBV19 | CASSIPAGVGTDTQYF
TRBJ2-3 | TRBV7-2 | CASSYMGRGTDTQYF
TRBJ2-1 | TRBV5-1 | CASSFLAGGLSYNEQFF
TRBJ2-2 | TRBV11-3 | CASSPDTGELFF
TRBJ2-5 | TRBV7-2 | CASSSNGGAGETQYF
TRBJ2-5 | TRBV5-1 | CASSPQGQGIGETQYF
TRBJ1-1 | TRBV3-1/TRBV3-2 | CASSQDIGGTEAFF
TRBJ2-7 | TRBV9 | CASSVAGLSYEQYF
TRBJ2-5 | TRBV30 | CACQGLAGQETQYF
TRBJ2-1 | TRBV7-2 | CASSYRLAAGYNEQFF
TRBJ1-1 | TRBV5-4 | CASSLATNTEAFF
TRBJ1-5 | TRBV28 | CASVQGARQPQHF
TRBJ1-1 | TRBV12-3/TRBV12-4 | CASSFPRVTEAFF
TRBJ1-4 | TRBV15 | CATSIDREVATNEKLFF
TRBJ1-1 | TRBV29-1 | CSGNAGAEAFF
TRBJ2-3 | TRBV19 | CASSIQGSTDTQYF
TRBJ1-5 | TRBV30 | CAWAGTGDGQPQHF
TRBJ1-1 | TRBV3-1/TRBV3-2 | CASSHGQGRTEAFF
TRBJ2-3 | TRBV7-9 | CASSSSGSGADTQYF
TRBJ1-1 | TRBV6-5 | CASTVGQANTEAFF
TRBJ2-7 | TRBV5-1 | CASSHYSGVGQTYEQYF
TRBJ2-5 | TRBV20-1 | CSASGGRLTIDRETQYF
TRBJ1-1 | TRBV6-5 | CASRIAGGPGTEAFF
TRBJ2-7 | TRBV9 | CASSVGPGGWEQYF
TRBJ1-4 | TRBV7-9 | CASSLRQGGEKLFF
TRBJ2-1 | TRBV29-1 | CSVEGQGTLYNEQFF